Following are 4 T cell receptor beta chains from one sample sequenced in a study of T cells in Graves' hyperthyroidism and ophthalmopathy. From RNA transcripts, TCR beta CDR3 regions were amplified. During a first-round RT-PCR of the TCR CDR3, the HTBI primer set was used. One entry per CDR3 protein, called by TCRdb with MiXCR from the multiplex PCR reads. The sample records fewer than 350,000 distinct CDR3 sequences, 15% being singletons. The specimen was blood. The receptor set was obtained from a woman in her forties or fifties with Graves' hyperthyroidism that later progressed to Graves' ophthalmopathy.

This clonotype showed up just a few times. This rearrangement joins TRBV6-5 to TRBJ2-3; the D gene is possibly TRBD2 (6 bases). The V and J ends lost 0 bases and 2 bases respectively, with 9 bases between them. CDR1 and CDR2 from the germline V gene are MNHEY and SVGAGI. The CDR3 covers 15 residues. The CDR3 bases are TGTGCCAGCAGTTACTCGGGGGGATTCACAGATACGCAGTATTTT. It specifies CASSYSGGFTDTQYF.

In its sample, this clonotype was seen a few times. The chain employs TRBV29-1 and TRBJ1-1; D unresolved. V was trimmed by 6 bases and J by 6 bases, leaving 20 bases between them. The CDR3 spans 14 residues. CDR1 is SQVTM and CDR2 is ANQGSEA in the germline V gene. CDR3 sequence reads: CSVLLHRADPEAFF. In DNA form, the CDR3 reads TGCAGCGTACTCCTCCACCGTGCGGATCCTGAAGCTTTCTTT.

This clonotype was picked up many times. This chain uses TRBV3-1 with TRBJ2-1; TRBD2 matches 8 bases. The V and J ends lost 0 bases and 8 bases, in that order; junction bases with no gene match: 9. There are 16 residues in the CDR3. Germline V gene sequence: CDR1 LGHDT, CDR2 YNNKEL (reference sequence). The CDR3 nucleotides are TGTGCCAGCAGCCAAGAGGGCCAGCGGGAGACCTATGAGCAGTTCTTC. Its protein product is CASSQEGQRETYEQFF.

This clonotype was picked up a small number of times. The J gene is TRBJ2-3, the V gene TRBV13; 13 nucleotides agree with TRBD2. The length of the CDR3 is 20 residues. Trimming took 5 bases from V and 0 from J; bases not matched to a gene: 14. CDR1 is PRHDT, CDR2 FYEKMQ, per germline (reference sequence). CDR3 in DNA: TGTGCCAGCAGCGAACGGACTAGCGGGAGAGAGGAGTCTAGCACAGATACGCAGTATTTT. Translating it yields CASSERTSGREESSTDTQYF.